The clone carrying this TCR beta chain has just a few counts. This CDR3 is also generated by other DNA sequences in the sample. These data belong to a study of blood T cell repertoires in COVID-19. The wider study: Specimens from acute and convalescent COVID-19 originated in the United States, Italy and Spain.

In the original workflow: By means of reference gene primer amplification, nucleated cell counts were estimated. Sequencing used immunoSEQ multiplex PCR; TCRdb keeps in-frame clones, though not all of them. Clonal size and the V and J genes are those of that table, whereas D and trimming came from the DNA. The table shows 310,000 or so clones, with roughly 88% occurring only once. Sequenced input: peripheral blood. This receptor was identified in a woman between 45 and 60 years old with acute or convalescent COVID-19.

CDR3 sequence (DNA): TGCGCCAGCAGTCCCCCGGGACAGGGGAACACCGGGGAGCTGTTTTTT. Amino acids: CASSPPGQGNTGELFF. The chain employs TRBV5-1 and TRBJ2-2; 9 bases line up with TRBD1. The CDR3 contains 16 residues. The germline V gene encodes CDR1 SGHRS and CDR2 YFSETQ. V shed 5 bases, J shed 1 base, and the junction held 6 bases outside the gene matches. Full variable domain (missing parts from reference TRBV5-1 and TRBJ2-2): KAGVTQTPRYLIKTRGQQVTLSCSPISGHRSVSWYQQTPGQGLQFLFEYFSETQRNKGNFPGRFSGRQFSNSRSEMNVSTLELGDSALYLCASSPPGQGNTGELFFGEGSRLTVL.